The clone carrying this T cell receptor beta chain has at least ten counts. Its antigen is undetermined. There are 13 residues in the CDR3. In germline, CDR1 is SGHRS, CDR2 YFSETQ. With 0 bases removed from V and 7 bases from J, the gap between germline ends came to 8 bases. These data come from a study of T-cell memory formation after mild COVID-19. Study observations and caveats: From day 15 to 85, contracting clones were balanced between CD4 and CD8, whereas later expanders leaned toward CD4+.

Each CDR3 protein is one row after TCRdb ran MiXCR on the 5' RACE reads. The sample holds roughly 340,000 distinct CDR3 sequences, about a sixth seen once. The sample was PBMCs or a T cell subset sorted from them (not recorded which). The chain uses TRBV5-1 and TRBJ2-1; D gene ambiguous. This receptor was taken from a man aged 18 to 35 who had mild COVID-19 (a few samples of this study predate the infection). Cell type and time point are not known. CDR3 coding DNA: TGCGCCAGCAGCTTGGTGGTCTTGAATGAGCAGTTCTTC. Translating it yields CASSLVVLNEQFF.